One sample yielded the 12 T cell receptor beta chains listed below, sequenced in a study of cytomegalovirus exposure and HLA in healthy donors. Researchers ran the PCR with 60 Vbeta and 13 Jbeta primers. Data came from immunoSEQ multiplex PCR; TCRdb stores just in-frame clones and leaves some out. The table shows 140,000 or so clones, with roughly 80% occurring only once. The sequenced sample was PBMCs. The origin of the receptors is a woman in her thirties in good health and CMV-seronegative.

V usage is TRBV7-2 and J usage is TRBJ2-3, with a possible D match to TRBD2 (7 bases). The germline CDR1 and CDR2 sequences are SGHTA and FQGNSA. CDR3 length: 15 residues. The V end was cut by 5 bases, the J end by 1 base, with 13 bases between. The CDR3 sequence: CASSPWGGGTDTQYF. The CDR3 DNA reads TGTGCCAGCAGCCCCTGGGGGGGCGGCACAGATACGCAGTATTTT.

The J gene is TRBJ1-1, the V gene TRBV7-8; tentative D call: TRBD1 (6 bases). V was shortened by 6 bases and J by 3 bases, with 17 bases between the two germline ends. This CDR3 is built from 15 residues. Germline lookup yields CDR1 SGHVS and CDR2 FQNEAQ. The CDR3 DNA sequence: TGTGCCAGCAGACCGTACAGGGTTAGCGACACTGAAGCTTTCTTT. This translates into CASRPYRVSDTEAFF.

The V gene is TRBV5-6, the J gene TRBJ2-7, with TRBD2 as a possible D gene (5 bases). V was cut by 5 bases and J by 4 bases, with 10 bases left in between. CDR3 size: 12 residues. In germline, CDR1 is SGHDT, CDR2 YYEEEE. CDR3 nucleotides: TGTGCCAGCAGTATGGACTTTTACGAGCAGTACTTC. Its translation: CASSMDFYEQYF.

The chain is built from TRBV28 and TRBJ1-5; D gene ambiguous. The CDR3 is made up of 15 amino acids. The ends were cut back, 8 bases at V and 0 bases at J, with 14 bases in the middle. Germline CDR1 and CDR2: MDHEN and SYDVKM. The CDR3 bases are TGTGCCAGCGGAGGGTCATCATATAGCAATCAGCCCCAGCATTTT. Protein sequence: CASGGSSYSNQPQHF.

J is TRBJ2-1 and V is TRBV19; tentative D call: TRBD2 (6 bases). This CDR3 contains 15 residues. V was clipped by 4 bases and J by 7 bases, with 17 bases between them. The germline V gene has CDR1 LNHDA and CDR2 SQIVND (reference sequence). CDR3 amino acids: CASSNAGRTWNEQFF. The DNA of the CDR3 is TGTGCCAGTAGTAACGCGGGAAGGACCTGGAATGAGCAGTTCTTC.

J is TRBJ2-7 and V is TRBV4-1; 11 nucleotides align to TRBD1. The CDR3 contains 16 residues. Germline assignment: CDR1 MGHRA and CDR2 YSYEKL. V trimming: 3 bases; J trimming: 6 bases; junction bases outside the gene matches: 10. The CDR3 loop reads CASSQQIGQGASEQYF. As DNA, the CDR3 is TGCGCCAGCAGCCAGCAAATAGGACAGGGGGCGAGCGAGCAGTACTTC.

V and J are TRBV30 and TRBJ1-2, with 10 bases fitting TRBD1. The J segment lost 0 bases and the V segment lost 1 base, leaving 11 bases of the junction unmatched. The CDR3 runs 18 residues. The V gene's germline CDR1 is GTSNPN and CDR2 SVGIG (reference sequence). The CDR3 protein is CAWSGKGQGRVANYGYTF. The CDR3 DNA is TGTGCCTGGAGTGGTAAGGGACAGGGGCGAGTCGCTAACTATGGCTACACCTTC.

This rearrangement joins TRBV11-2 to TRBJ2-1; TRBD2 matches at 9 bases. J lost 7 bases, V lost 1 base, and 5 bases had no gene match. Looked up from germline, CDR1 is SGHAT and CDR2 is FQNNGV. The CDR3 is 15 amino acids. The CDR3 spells CASSLGLAGYNEQFF. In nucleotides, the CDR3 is TGTGCCAGCAGCTTAGGGCTAGCGGGGTATAATGAGCAGTTCTTC.

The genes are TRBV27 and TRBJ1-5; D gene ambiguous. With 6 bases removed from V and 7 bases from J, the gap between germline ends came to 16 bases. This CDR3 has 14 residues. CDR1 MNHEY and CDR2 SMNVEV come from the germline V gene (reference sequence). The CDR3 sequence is CASRSLTGPQPQHF. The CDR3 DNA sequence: TGTGCCAGCAGATCACTTACTGGGCCCCAGCCCCAGCATTTT.

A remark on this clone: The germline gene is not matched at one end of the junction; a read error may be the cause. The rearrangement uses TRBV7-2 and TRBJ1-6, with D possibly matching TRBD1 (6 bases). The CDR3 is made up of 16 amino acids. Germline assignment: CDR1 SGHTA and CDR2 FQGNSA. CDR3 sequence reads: CASSLTGTFYNSLLHF. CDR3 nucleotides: TGTGCCAGCAGCTTAACTGGGACATTTTATAATTCACTCCTCCACTTT. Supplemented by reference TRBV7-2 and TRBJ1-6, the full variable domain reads GAGVSQSPSNKVTEKGKDVELRCDPISGHTALYWYRQSLGQGLEFLIYFQGNSAPDKSGLPSDRFSAERTGGSVSTLTIQRTQQEDSAVYLCASSLTGTFYNSLLHFGNGTRLTVT.

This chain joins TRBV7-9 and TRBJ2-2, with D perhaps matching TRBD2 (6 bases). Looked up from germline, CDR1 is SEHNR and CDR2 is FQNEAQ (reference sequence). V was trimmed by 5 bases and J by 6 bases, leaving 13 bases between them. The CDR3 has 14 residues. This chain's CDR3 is CASSLSGAPGELFF. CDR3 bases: TGTGCCAGCAGCCTCTCGGGAGCCCCCGGGGAGCTGTTTTTT.

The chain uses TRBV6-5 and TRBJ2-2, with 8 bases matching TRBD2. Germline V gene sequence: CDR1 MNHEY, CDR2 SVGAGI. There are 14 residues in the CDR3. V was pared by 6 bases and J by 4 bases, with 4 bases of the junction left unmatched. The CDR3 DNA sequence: TGTGCCAGCAGGCGACTAGCGCCCACCGGGGAGCTGTTTTTT. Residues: CASRRLAPTGELFF.